The 6 T cell receptor beta chains given below trace back to one sample, sequenced in a study of chemoradiotherapy in HPV16-positive cancers (dated by TCRdb to the early 2020s). The library was prepared using the immunoSEQ multiplex PCR assay. In its TCRdb copy, this immuneACCESS table keeps in-frame sequences only and misses some clones. Where compared with another copy, unresolved V genes explain less than half of these, and the others have no known cause. For this sample there are about a thousand clones; 70% to 85% appear just once. The ten largest account for 6.1% of the sample. The sequenced sample was tumor tissue, obtained from a patient who underwent chemoradiotherapy. Every receptor here comes from a human donor with HPV-associated anogenital cancer.

V is TRBV5-6 and J is TRBJ2-2; maybe TRBD2 (5 bases). The germline V and J ends were trimmed by 1 base and 3 bases, with 16 bases remaining between them. The CDR3 is 17 amino acids. Germline V gives CDR1 SGHDT, CDR2 YYEEEE. CDR3 residues: CASSLSGRLWDTGELFF. CDR3 in DNA: TGTGCCAGCAGCTTGTCGGGTCGACTATGGGACACCGGGGAGCTGTTTTTT.

This clone occurred a few times. The chain employs TRBV7-3 and TRBJ2-1; D perhaps matches TRBD2 (6 bases). Trimming cost V 6 bases and J 0 bases, with 12 bases left between them. Germline values: CDR1 SGHTA, CDR2 FQGTGA. The CDR3 has 15 amino acids. CDR3 DNA sequence: TGTGCCAGCAGTCAAGGGACTTTCTCCTACAATGAGCAGTTCTTC. This translates into CASSQGTFSYNEQFF.

The chain has TRBV7-9 and TRBJ2-2, with D tentatively TRBD2 (7 bases). This CDR3 comprises 16 residues. The V end was cut by 2 bases, the J end by 6 bases, with 16 bases between. Germline V gives CDR1 SEHNR, CDR2 FQNEAQ (reference sequence). CDR3 sequence: CASSLFLPGGPGELFF. The CDR3, as DNA: TGTGCCAGCAGCTTATTCCTTCCCGGGGGGCCCGGGGAGCTGTTTTTT.

This chain joins TRBV4-3 and TRBJ1-3; D is unclear. This CDR3 has 16 residues. V lost 0 bases and J lost 1, with 10 bases in between. In germline, CDR1 is LGHNA, CDR2 YSLEER. CDR3 region: CASSQDLPGSGNTIYF. CDR3 bases: TGCGCCAGCAGCCAAGATTTACCCGGTTCTGGAAACACCATATATTTT.

The chain links TRBV2 to TRBJ2-6; the D is unclear. Trimming removed 8 bases from V and 4 bases from J, with 12 bases in between. The CDR3 spans 14 residues. From germline, CDR1 is SNHLY and CDR2 FYNNEI. CDR3 loop: CASSRNSGANVLTF. The CDR3 region has the DNA TGTGCCAGCTCGAGAAATTCCGGGGCCAACGTCCTGACTTTC. Using reference TRBV2 and TRBJ2-6 for the parts outside the CDR3, the full variable domain is EPEVTQTPSHQVTQMGQEVILRCVPISNHLYFYWYRQILGQKVEFLVSFYNNEISEKSEIFDDQFSVERPDGSNFTLKIRSTKLEDSAMYFCASSRNSGANVLTFGAGSRLTVL.

V gene TRBV19 combines with J gene TRBJ1-1, with TRBD1 identical over 7 bases. The V segment lost 7 bases and the J segment 1 base; nucleotides outside the gene matches: 6. CDR1 is LNHDA, CDR2 SQIVND, per germline (reference sequence). The CDR3 extends over 14 amino acids. The CDR3 loop is CASTQQGSNTEAFF. The DNA for the CDR3 is TGTGCCAGTACTCAACAGGGGTCGAACACTGAAGCTTTCTTT.